Presented here are 22 T cell receptor beta chains from one specimen sequenced in a study of T cells expressing NK-cell markers (dated by TCRdb to the early 2020s). Preparation of the library involved 5' RACE. For sequencing, an Illumina HiSeq 2000 was employed. TCRdb reprocessed the reads, reporting each CDR3 protein sequence once and no DNA. This specimen's table enumerates around 380,000 distinct CDR3 sequences. Clones ranked in the top ten supply about 11% of the sample. The sample was blood T cells: a sorted CD56 or NKG2C T cell subset, CD4+ or CD8+ T cells, or bulk PBMC T cells (not recorded which). The receptor set was obtained from a woman between 50 and 59 years old in good health. Donor details come from another sample of the same person, matched by shared clones.

The chain uses TRBV12-3 or TRBV12-4 and TRBJ1-5; TCRdb's D call of TRBD1 is untestable without DNA. The CDR3 spans 17 residues. The CDR3: CASSPTGTGSRYQPQHF.

The chain has TRBV5-4 and TRBJ2-6. Germline V gene sequence: CDR1 SGHNT, CDR2 YYREEE (reference sequence). The CDR3 totals 14 residues. This chain's CDR3 is CASSPNSGANVLTF.

The V call is TRBV3-1, the J call TRBJ2-6; there is no DNA to check the TCRdb D call of TRBD1. Germline CDR1 reads LGHDT; CDR2 reads YNNKEL (reference sequence). The CDR3 contains 19 residues. The CDR3 loop reads CASSQVTGTGLSGANVLTF.

The rearrangement joins TRBV11-3 to TRBJ2-1; TCRdb gives TRBD2 as the D gene, but with no DNA this cannot be confirmed. Germline V gene lookup returns CDR1 SGHNT and CDR2 YENEEA. This CDR3 spans 15 amino acids. The CDR3 reads CASSQTSGNIYEQFF.

The chain links TRBV7-9 to TRBJ2-3; TCRdb gives TRBD2 as the D gene, but with no DNA this cannot be confirmed. This CDR3 is 14 amino acids long. CDR1 is SEHNR and CDR2 is FQNEAQ in the germline V gene (reference sequence). CDR3 in amino acids: CASSFKAGGDTQYF. Complete variable domain (other parts from reference TRBV7-9 and TRBJ2-3): DTGVSQNPRHKITKRGQNVTFRCDPISEHNRLYWYRQTLGQGPEFLTYFQNEAQLEKSRLLSDRFSAERPKGSFSTLEIQRTEQGDSAMYLCASSFKAGGDTQYFGPGTRLTVL.

The V call is TRBV5-1, the J call TRBJ1-3. The germline V gene has CDR1 SGHRS and CDR2 YFSETQ. There are 11 residues in the CDR3. The CDR3 region is CASSDGNTIYF.

This chain links TRBV7-9 with TRBJ2-1; the TRBD2 assignment by TCRdb is unverifiable without DNA. The germline V gene has CDR1 SEHNR and CDR2 FQNEAQ (reference sequence). This CDR3 has 15 amino acids. CDR3 sequence reads: CASSSPGLAIIEQFF.

V and J are TRBV24-1 and TRBJ2-1; the D call of TRBD1 rests on TCRdb alone, since no DNA is present to check it. Germline V gene sequence: CDR1 KGHDR, CDR2 SFDVKD. CDR3 length: 15 residues. The CDR3 spells CATSDLNRGANEQFF.

The chain recombines TRBV7-2 with TRBJ2-5. Germline V lookup: CDR1 SGHTA, CDR2 FQGNSA. The CDR3 spans 15 residues. This CDR3 is CASSLDWSKQETQYF. Full variable domain (outside the CDR3, taken from reference TRBV7-2 and TRBJ2-5): GAGVSQSPSNKVTEKGKDVELRCDPISGHTALYWYRQSLGQGLEFLIYFQGNSAPDKSGLPSDRFSAERTGGSVSTLTIQRTQQEDSAVYLCASSLDWSKQETQYFGPGTRLLVL.

J is TRBJ2-2 and V is TRBV12-5; TCRdb's D gene call, TRBD2, goes unchecked for lack of DNA. Germline assignment: CDR1 LGHNT and CDR2 FRNRAP. CDR3 size: 14 residues. CDR3 loop: CASSGRAVDGELFF.

This chain's CDR3 is CAISEGYQNEQFF. The gene calls are TRBV10-3 and TRBJ2-1. This CDR3 contains 13 residues. Germline CDR1 reads ENHRY; CDR2 reads SYGVKD.

V usage is TRBV10-3 and J usage is TRBJ2-3; the TCRdb call, TRBD2, lacks DNA for checking. CDR1 is ENHRY, CDR2 SYGVKD, per germline. The CDR3 length is 17 residues. The CDR3 here is CAISESGTSRIADTQYF.

J is TRBJ2-3 and V is TRBV29-1; TCRdb selects TRBD2, and the lack of DNA leaves this call unchecked. The CDR3 loop spans 11 amino acids. Germline V CDR1 and CDR2: SQVTM, ANQGSEA. Here the CDR3 reads CSGGLPDTQYF.

The J gene is TRBJ2-1, the V gene TRBV11-1; TCRdb's D call, TRBD1, is unchecked because there is no DNA. The germline V gene has CDR1 SGHAT and CDR2 FQDESV (reference sequence). CDR3 length: 15 residues. The CDR3 protein is CASSLSGREYNEQFF.

The V gene is TRBV29-1, the J gene TRBJ2-3; TCRdb indicates TRBD2, and absent DNA this call remains unverified. The germline V gene encodes CDR1 SQVTM and CDR2 ANQGSEA. CDR3 length: 13 amino acids. CDR3 sequence reads: CSVAGPSTDTQYF.

CDR3 sequence: CSVGGELANYGYTF. The genes are TRBV29-1 and TRBJ1-2; the D call from TCRdb, TRBD1, cannot be confirmed without DNA. This CDR3 comprises 14 residues. Germline V gene data show CDR1 as SQVTM and CDR2 as ANQGSEA.

The chain combines TRBV7-8 with TRBJ1-2; TCRdb's D gene call, TRBD1, goes unchecked for lack of DNA. The germline V gene has CDR1 SGHVS and CDR2 FQNEAQ. There are 16 residues in the CDR3. The chain's CDR3 is CASSLGAGTAPGGYTF.

The chain employs TRBV12-3 or TRBV12-4 and TRBJ2-4; TCRdb designates TRBD1, a call that cannot be tested without DNA. This CDR3 has 14 amino acids. This CDR3 is CASSSRTDRDIQYF.

This chain uses TRBV29-1 with TRBJ2-1; TCRdb's D gene call, TRBD2, goes unchecked for lack of DNA. The CDR3 has 13 amino acids. CDR1 and CDR2 from the germline V gene are SQVTM and ANQGSEA. This chain's CDR3 is CSARLPTYNEQFF.

The chain links TRBV5-1 to TRBJ2-1. From germline, CDR1 is SGHRS and CDR2 YFSETQ. CDR3 size: 13 residues. CDR3 in amino acids: CASSLGVGDEQFF.

V usage is TRBV19 and J usage is TRBJ1-5. The germline gives CDR1 LNHDA, CDR2 SQIVND (reference sequence). The CDR3 is 14 amino acids. CDR3 protein: CASSQQTSNQPQHF.

This CDR3 is CASSLGGLARANEQFF. The rearrangement links TRBV7-9 to TRBJ2-1; the D gene TCRdb calls, TRBD2, cannot be checked with no DNA. Germline V gives CDR1 SEHNR, CDR2 FQNEAQ (reference sequence). This CDR3 spans 16 amino acids.